A single count supports the clone carrying this T cell receptor (beta chain). Antigen specificity is unknown. TCRdb re-analysed the 5' RACE reads in MiXCR, keeping a single row per CDR3 protein. The sample contains under 150,000 distinct CDR3 sequences, about 24% of which appear only once. Germline V gene sequence: CDR1 SQVTM, CDR2 ANQGSEA. V gave up 6 bases and J gave up 4 bases, with 12 bases separating them. The CDR3 has 13 residues. This sample was taken from a study of T-cell memory formation after mild COVID-19. Study-wide findings and caveats: Proof of SARS-CoV-2 specificity was absent for the second-wave clones that crested on day 37.

The sequencing input was PBMCs or a T cell subset sorted from them (not recorded which). The sequence was collected from a man between 18 and 35 years old who had mild COVID-19 (a few samples of this study predate the infection). Cell type and time point are not known. V and J are TRBV29-1 and TRBJ2-2; D assignment may be TRBD1 or TRBD2 (5 bases each). The CDR3 sequence is CSVTVRVTGELFF. CDR3 bases: TGCAGCGTGACAGTGCGGGTCACCGGGGAGCTGTTTTTT.